The T cell receptor beta chain under discussion was sequenced for a study of blood T cell repertoires in COVID-19. On the study more broadly: The United States, Italy and Spain were the sources of the acute and convalescent COVID-19 samples.

TCRdb's copy holds only in-frame clones and misses some; the assay was immunoSEQ multiplex PCR. The data hold 90,000 or so clones, with 75% to 90% observed a single time. CDR1 is SGHDT, CDR2 YYEEEE, per germline. Trimming cost V 2 bases and J 8 bases, with 13 bases left between them. There are 13 residues in the CDR3. This TCR was sampled from a human donor in a cohort sampled during active COVID-19. The chain links TRBV5-6 to TRBJ1-2; D perhaps matches TRBD1 (6 bases). The sequencing sample was made of peripheral blood. The CDR3 DNA is TGTGCCAGCAGCTTAGACAGGTCGGCCGGCTACACCTTC. Residues: CASSLDRSAGYTF.